The 24 T cell receptor beta chains presented below share a single source sample, sequenced in a study of CD8 T cells in Susac syndrome. Random hexamers were used to reverse transcribe an amount of about 0.5 to 1 ug RNA. TCRdb itself ran the immunoSEQ multiplex PCR reads through MiXCR, one entry per CDR3 protein. The table shows about 400,000 distinct CDR3 sequences, with around 85% occurring only once. Sequencing was done on a sample of CD8+ T cells from PBMCs. Receptors originate from a human donor with multiple sclerosis.

This clonotype was seen a few times. V usage is TRBV30 and J usage is TRBJ2-7, with 9 bases aligning to TRBD1. After removal of 2 bases from V and 2 bases from J, the junction contained 4 bases not matched to a gene. CDR3 length: 14 residues. Germline CDR1 and CDR2: GTSNPN and SVGIG (reference sequence). The CDR3 loop is CAWSFGQGTYEQYF. CDR3 nucleotides: TGTGCCTGGAGTTTCGGACAGGGGACCTACGAGCAGTACTTC. The full variable domain, rest sourced from reference TRBV30 and TRBJ2-7, is SQTIHQWPATLVQPVGSPLSLECTVEGTSNPNLYWYRQAAGRGLQLLFYSVGIGQISSEVPQNLSASRPQDRQFILSSKKLLLSDSGFYLCAWSFGQGTYEQYFGPGTRLTVT.

J is TRBJ1-5 and V is TRBV27, with D maybe TRBD1 (6 bases). Trimming cost V 0 bases and J 3 bases, with 18 bases left between them. The germline gives CDR1 MNHEY, CDR2 SMNVEV (reference sequence). The CDR3 runs to 18 residues. The CDR3 here is CASSLSGTGSVLNQPQHF. DNA for the CDR3: TGTGCCAGCAGTTTATCTGGTACAGGGTCCGTCCTCAATCAGCCCCAGCATTTT.

V and J are TRBV7-8 and TRBJ1-5, with a weak D call TRBD1 (5 bases). This CDR3 region has 15 residues. Per the germline V gene, CDR1 is SGHVS and CDR2 is FQNEAQ. Trimming removed 3 bases from V and 3 bases from J, with 12 bases in between. CDR3 sequence (DNA): TGTGCCAGCAGCTTGGGGCAGTTCGACAATCAGCCCCAGCATTTT. Translated, it gives CASSLGQFDNQPQHF.

This clonotype has a single count. J is TRBJ2-3 and V is TRBV7-9, with D unresolved. The CDR3 has 15 residues. From germline, CDR1 is SEHNR and CDR2 FQNEAQ (reference sequence). V was clipped by 8 bases and J by 1 base, with 16 bases between them. CDR3 coding DNA: TGTGCCAGCTGCTGGCCTCCAAGCCGCACAGATACGCAGTATTTT. Translated, it gives CASCWPPSRTDTQYF.

The chain combines TRBV4-1 with TRBJ2-7; D is uncertain. The V and J ends lost 0 bases and 3 bases respectively, with 9 bases between them. The CDR3 has 14 residues. Germline loops: CDR1 MGHRA, CDR2 YSYEKL. CDR3 nucleotide sequence: TGCGCCAGCAGCCAAGAGAAGTGGCTCTACGAGCAGTACTTC. This sequence encodes CASSQEKWLYEQYF.

The chain uses TRBV6-5 and TRBJ2-7; 10 bases align to TRBD1. The V gene's germline CDR1 is MNHEY and CDR2 SVGAGI. The CDR3 extends over 15 amino acids. V trimming: 2 bases; J trimming: 5 bases; junction bases outside the gene matches: 6. CDR3 sequence: CASSYQTGGPHEQYF. Written as DNA, the CDR3 is TGTGCCAGCAGTTACCAGACAGGGGGCCCCCACGAGCAGTACTTC.

The chain couples TRBV13 to TRBJ2-5; the match to TRBD2 covers 12 bases. The CDR3 runs 16 residues. V shed 1 base, J shed 2 bases, and the junction held 2 bases outside the gene matches. Per the germline V gene, CDR1 is PRHDT and CDR2 is FYEKMQ (reference sequence). The CDR3 DNA reads as TGTGCCAGCAGCTTAGCCCTAGCGGGGGGGCAAGAGACCCAGTACTTC. It yields the protein CASSLALAGGQETQYF. The full variable domain, completed using reference TRBV13 and TRBJ2-5, is AAGVIQSPRHLIKEKRETATLKCYPIPRHDTVYWYQQGPGQDPQFLISFYEKMQSDKGSIPDRFSAQQFSDYHSELNMSSLELGDSALYFCASSLALAGGQETQYFGPGTRLLVL.

This chain uses TRBV27 with TRBJ2-7, with D possibly TRBD2 on 6 matching bases. CDR3 length: 15 residues. CDR1 is MNHEY and CDR2 is SMNVEV in the germline V gene (reference sequence). V was trimmed by 3 bases and J by 0 bases, leaving 12 bases between them. CDR3 amino acids: CASSFGLSGSYEQYF. Written as DNA, the CDR3 is TGTGCCAGCAGTTTCGGTCTTAGCGGCTCCTACGAGCAGTACTTC.

The chain recombines TRBV7-6 with TRBJ2-3; 10 bases are shared with TRBD2. V lost 5 bases, J lost 5 bases, and 10 bases stayed unmatched. CDR3 length equals 16 residues. Germline V lookup: CDR1 SGHVS, CDR2 FNYEAQ. The CDR3 region has the DNA TGTGCCAGCAGCAACGAACTAGCGGGGACGCAAGATACGCAGTATTTT. This gives the protein CASSNELAGTQDTQYF.

This clonotype came up a few times. The chain couples TRBV7-2 to TRBJ1-1, with D unclear. CDR3 length: 14 amino acids. With 5 bases removed from V and 4 bases from J, the gap between germline ends came to 14 bases. In germline, CDR1 is SGHTA, CDR2 FQGNSA. The CDR3 protein is CASSPEASGTEAFF. As DNA, the CDR3 is TGTGCCAGCAGCCCCGAGGCCTCGGGCACTGAAGCTTTCTTT.

The chain recombines TRBV19 with TRBJ2-7, with D possibly being TRBD1 (5 bases). Germline V gene lookup returns CDR1 LNHDA and CDR2 SQIVND (reference sequence). The V end lost 1 base, the J end lost 6 bases, and 10 bases lay between the germline ends. The CDR3 totals 13 residues. The CDR3 protein is CASSIAATGEQYF. The CDR3, as DNA: TGTGCCAGTAGTATAGCGGCCACAGGCGAGCAGTACTTC. The whole variable domain, remainder taken from reference TRBV19 and TRBJ2-7, is DGGITQSPKYLFRKEGQNVTLSCEQNLNHDAMYWYRQDPGQGLRLIYYSQIVNDFQKGDIAEGYSVSREKKESFPLTVTSAQKNPTAFYLCASSIAATGEQYFGPGTRLTVT.

This chain joins TRBV4-1 and TRBJ1-2; no clear D. V was cut by 0 bases and J by 6 bases, with 8 bases left in between. This CDR3 comprises 13 residues. Germline V gene sequence: CDR1 MGHRA, CDR2 YSYEKL. The CDR3 sequence is CASSQEPRDGYTF. The DNA for the CDR3 is TGCGCCAGCAGCCAAGAGCCCCGAGATGGCTACACCTTC.

The V and J genes are TRBV27 and TRBJ2-7; D call uncertain. The V gene's germline CDR1 is MNHEY and CDR2 SMNVEV (reference sequence). V lost 6 bases and J lost 2, with 5 bases in between. The CDR3 length is 11 residues. The CDR3 bases are TGTGCCAGCAGAGGTACCTACGAGCAGTACTTC. This translates into CASRGTYEQYF.

This sequence joins TRBV13 and TRBJ2-2, with D tentatively TRBD2 (6 bases). The CDR3 extends over 15 amino acids. V was trimmed by 3 bases and J by 7 bases, leaving 15 bases between them. Germline V lookup: CDR1 PRHDT, CDR2 FYEKMQ (reference sequence). CDR3 in DNA: TGTGCCAGCAGCTTTAGATCGGGGGATATCGGGGAGCTGTTTTTT. Translating it yields CASSFRSGDIGELFF.

V usage is TRBV30 and J usage is TRBJ2-7; possible D gene TRBD2, 5 bases. Trimming took 3 bases from V and 3 from J, leaving 21 bases between them. Germline values: CDR1 GTSNPN, CDR2 SVGIG (reference sequence). CDR3 size: 16 residues. The CDR3 loop is CAWSPKSPGVIYEQYF. The DNA for the CDR3 is TGTGCCTGGAGCCCTAAGAGCCCCGGGGTCATCTACGAGCAGTACTTC.

The V and J genes are TRBV7-9 and TRBJ1-4; TRBD1 agrees at 9 bases. Germline V lookup: CDR1 SEHNR, CDR2 FQNEAQ (reference sequence). This CDR3 contains 15 residues. Trimming cost V 5 bases and J 7 bases; bases outside gene matches: 8. CDR3 sequence (DNA): TGTGCCAGCAGCCCTACGACAGGGGGGAGTGAAAAACTGTTTTTT. It translates to CASSPTTGGSEKLFF.

This chain uses TRBV27 with TRBJ2-1; maybe TRBD1 (6 bases). The CDR3 length is 16 residues. Germline V gene sequence: CDR1 MNHEY, CDR2 SMNVEV (reference sequence). Trimming stripped 5 bases from V and 0 bases from J, with 14 bases between. CDR3 sequence reads: CASSRKDSNSYNEQFF. CDR3 sequence (DNA): TGTGCCAGCAGTCGAAAGGACAGCAACTCCTACAATGAGCAGTTCTTC.

This chain connects TRBV5-1 to TRBJ2-6; D is uncertain. The CDR3 length is 14 residues. Germline V lookup: CDR1 SGHRS, CDR2 YFSETQ. The V gene lost 5 bases and the J gene lost 2 bases, with 8 bases spanning the gap. CDR3 protein: CASSVGTGANVLTF. The CDR3 bases are TGCGCCAGCAGTGTGGGTACTGGGGCCAACGTCCTGACTTTC.

The V gene is TRBV5-6, the J gene TRBJ1-5, with D perhaps matching TRBD1 (5 bases). Trimming shortened V by 0 bases and J by 6 bases, and 16 bases separated the two germline ends. The germline V gene encodes CDR1 SGHDT and CDR2 YYEEEE. This CDR3 comprises 16 residues. CDR3 nucleotides: TGTGCCAGCAGCTTGGGGGCGGGGGTTTTGGGTCAGCCCCAGCATTTT. Amino acid sequence: CASSLGAGVLGQPQHF.

This clonotype came up a few times. The chain employs TRBV9 and TRBJ1-5; maybe TRBD1 (6 bases). V lost 0 bases and J 0 bases, leaving 7 bases between the germline ends. The CDR3 extends over 15 amino acids. Germline CDR1 reads SGDLS; CDR2 reads YYNGEE. The CDR3 loop is CASSVEGDSNQPQHF. The CDR3 DNA reads TGTGCCAGCAGCGTAGAGGGGGATAGCAATCAGCCCCAGCATTTT.

This clonotype was found once. This chain's CDR3 is CASSSKREGLGETQYF. In DNA form, the CDR3 reads TGTGCCAGCAGTTCCAAGCGGGAGGGCCTTGGAGAGACCCAGTACTTC. The genes are TRBV12-3 or TRBV12-4 and TRBJ2-5, with 10 bases matching TRBD2. V was pared by 4 bases and J by 4 bases, with 9 bases of the junction left unmatched. The CDR3 is 16 residues long.

The chain is built from TRBV5-1 and TRBJ2-5; 9 bases line up with TRBD1. This CDR3 spans 16 amino acids. Germline-derived CDR1 and CDR2 are SGHRS and YFSETQ. V shed 2 bases and J 0 bases; nucleotides not matched to a gene: 5. The CDR3 DNA reads TGCGCCAGCAGCTTTGGAGACAGGGGGGACCAAGAGACCCAGTACTTC. Protein: CASSFGDRGDQETQYF. Combining the CDR3 with reference TRBV5-1 and TRBJ2-5 gives the whole variable domain KAGVTQTPRYLIKTRGQQVTLSCSPISGHRSVSWYQQTPGQGLQFLFEYFSETQRNKGNFPGRFSGRQFSNSRSEMNVSTLELGDSALYLCASSFGDRGDQETQYFGPGTRLLVL.

The rearrangement links TRBV27 to TRBJ1-2; unclear D gene. The ends were cut back, 2 bases at V and 4 bases at J, with 8 bases in the middle. Germline loops: CDR1 MNHEY, CDR2 SMNVEV (reference sequence). The CDR3 runs 13 residues. CDR3 DNA sequence: TGTGCCAGCAGTTTAGGTTCCCTCTATGGCTACACCTTC. Encoded protein: CASSLGSLYGYTF.

This chain connects TRBV19 to TRBJ2-3; 9 nucleotides line up with TRBD1. This CDR3 contains 14 residues. With 4 bases clipped from V and 5 bases from J, the junction kept 4 bases outside the gene matches. Germline-derived CDR1 and CDR2 are LNHDA and SQIVND (reference sequence). The CDR3 loop is CASSTGTGIDTQYF. DNA for the CDR3: TGTGCCAGTAGTACCGGGACAGGGATAGATACGCAGTATTTT.